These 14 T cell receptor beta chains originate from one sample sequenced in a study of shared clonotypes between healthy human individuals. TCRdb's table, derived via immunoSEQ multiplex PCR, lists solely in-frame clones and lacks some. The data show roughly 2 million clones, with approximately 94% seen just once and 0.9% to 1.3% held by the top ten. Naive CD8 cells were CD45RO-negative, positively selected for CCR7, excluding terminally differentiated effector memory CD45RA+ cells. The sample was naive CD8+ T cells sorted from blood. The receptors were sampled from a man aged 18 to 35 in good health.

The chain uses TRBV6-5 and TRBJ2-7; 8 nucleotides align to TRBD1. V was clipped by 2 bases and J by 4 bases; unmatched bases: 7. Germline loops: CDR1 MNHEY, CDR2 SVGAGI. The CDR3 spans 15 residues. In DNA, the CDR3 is TGTGCCAGCAGTTACCCTGGACAGGGAATATACGAGCAGTACTTC. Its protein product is CASSYPGQGIYEQYF.

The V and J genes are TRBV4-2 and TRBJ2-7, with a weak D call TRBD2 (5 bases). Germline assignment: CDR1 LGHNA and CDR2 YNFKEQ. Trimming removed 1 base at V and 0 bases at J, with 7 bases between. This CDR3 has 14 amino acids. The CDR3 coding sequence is TGTGCCAGCAGCCAAGCCGGACTCTCCTACGAGCAGTACTTC. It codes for CASSQAGLSYEQYF.

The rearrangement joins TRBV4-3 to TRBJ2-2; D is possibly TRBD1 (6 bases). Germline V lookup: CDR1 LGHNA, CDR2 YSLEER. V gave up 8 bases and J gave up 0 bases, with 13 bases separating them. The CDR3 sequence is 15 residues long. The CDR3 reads CASGDTQPNTGELFF. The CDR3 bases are TGCGCCAGCGGGGACACACAGCCGAACACCGGGGAGCTGTTTTTT.

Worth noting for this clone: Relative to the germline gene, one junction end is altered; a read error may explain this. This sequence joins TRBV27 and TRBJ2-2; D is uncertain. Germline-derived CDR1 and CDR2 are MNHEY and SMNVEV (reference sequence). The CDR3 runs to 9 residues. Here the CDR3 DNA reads TGCCTCGTCGCCGGGGAGCTGTTTTTT. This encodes CLVAGELFF.

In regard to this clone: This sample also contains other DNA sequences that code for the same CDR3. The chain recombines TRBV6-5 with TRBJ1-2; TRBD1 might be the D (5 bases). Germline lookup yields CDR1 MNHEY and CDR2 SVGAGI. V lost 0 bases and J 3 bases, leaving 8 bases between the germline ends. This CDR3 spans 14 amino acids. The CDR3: CASSYSEGDYGYTF. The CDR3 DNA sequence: TGTGCCAGCAGTTACTCGGAAGGGGACTATGGCTACACCTTC.

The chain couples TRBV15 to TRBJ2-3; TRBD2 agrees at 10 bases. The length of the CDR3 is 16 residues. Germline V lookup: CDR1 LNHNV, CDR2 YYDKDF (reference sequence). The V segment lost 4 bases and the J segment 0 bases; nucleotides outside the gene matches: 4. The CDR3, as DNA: TGTGCCACCAGCAAAAGCGGGAGGGCCAGCACAGATACGCAGTATTTT. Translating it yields CATSKSGRASTDTQYF.

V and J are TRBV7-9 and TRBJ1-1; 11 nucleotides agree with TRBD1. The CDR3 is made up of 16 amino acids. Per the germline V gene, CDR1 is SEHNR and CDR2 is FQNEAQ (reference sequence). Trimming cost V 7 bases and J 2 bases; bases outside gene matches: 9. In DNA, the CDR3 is TGTGCCAGCAACCCCGGGACAGGGGGAGATAACACTGAAGCTTTCTTT. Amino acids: CASNPGTGGDNTEAFF. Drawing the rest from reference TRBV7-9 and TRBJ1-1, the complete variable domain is DTGVSQNPRHKITKRGQNVTFRCDPISEHNRLYWYRQTLGQGPEFLTYFQNEAQLEKSRLLSDRFSAERPKGSFSTLEIQRTEQGDSAMYLCASNPGTGGDNTEAFFGQGTRLTVV.

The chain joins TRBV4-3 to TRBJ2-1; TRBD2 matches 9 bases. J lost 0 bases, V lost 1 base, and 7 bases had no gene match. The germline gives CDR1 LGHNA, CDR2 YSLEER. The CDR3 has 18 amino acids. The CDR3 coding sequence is TGCGCCAGCAGCCAAGTTTGGGGACTAGCCGACTCCTACAATGAGCAGTTCTTC. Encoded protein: CASSQVWGLADSYNEQFF.

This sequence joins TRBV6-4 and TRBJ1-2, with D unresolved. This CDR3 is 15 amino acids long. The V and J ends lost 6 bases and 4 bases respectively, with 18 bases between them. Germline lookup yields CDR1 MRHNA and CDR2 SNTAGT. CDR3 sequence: CASSPTWDPSYGYTF. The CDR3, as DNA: TGTGCCAGCAGCCCCACATGGGATCCTAGCTATGGCTACACCTTC.

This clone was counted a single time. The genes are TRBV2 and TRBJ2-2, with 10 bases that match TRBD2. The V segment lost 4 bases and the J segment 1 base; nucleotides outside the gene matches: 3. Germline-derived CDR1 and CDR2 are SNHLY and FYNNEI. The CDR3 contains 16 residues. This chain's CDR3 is CASSGLAGLNTGELFF. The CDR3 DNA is TGTGCCAGCAGTGGACTAGCGGGCTTGAACACCGGGGAGCTGTTTTTT.

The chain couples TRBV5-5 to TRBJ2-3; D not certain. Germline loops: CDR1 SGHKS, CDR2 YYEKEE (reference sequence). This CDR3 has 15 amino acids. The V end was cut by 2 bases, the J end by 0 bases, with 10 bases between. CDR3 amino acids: CASSLFGLSTDTQYF. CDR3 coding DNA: TGTGCCAGCAGCTTATTCGGGTTAAGCACAGATACGCAGTATTTT.

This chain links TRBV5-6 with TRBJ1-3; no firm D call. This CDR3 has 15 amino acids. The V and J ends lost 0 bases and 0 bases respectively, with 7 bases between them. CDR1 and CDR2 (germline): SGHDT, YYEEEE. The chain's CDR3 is CASSLVQDSGNTIYF. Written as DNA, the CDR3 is TGTGCCAGCAGCTTGGTCCAGGACTCTGGAAACACCATATATTTT.

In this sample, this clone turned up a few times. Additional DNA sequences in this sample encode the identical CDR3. CDR3 sequence (DNA): TGTGCTAGTGGTTTGGGCTACGAGCAGTACTTC. Protein product: CASGLGYEQYF. The chain recombines TRBV12-5 with TRBJ2-7; D is uncertain. This CDR3 has 11 amino acids. The germline V gene encodes CDR1 LGHNT and CDR2 FRNRAP. With 1 base removed from V and 3 bases from J, the gap between germline ends came to 1 base.

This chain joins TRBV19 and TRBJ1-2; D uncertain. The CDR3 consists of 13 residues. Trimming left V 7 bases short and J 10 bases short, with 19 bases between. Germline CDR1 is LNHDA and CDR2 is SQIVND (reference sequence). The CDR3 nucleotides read TGTGCCAGTACCACATCTAATCCTCTGGCCTACACCTTC. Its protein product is CASTTSNPLAYTF.